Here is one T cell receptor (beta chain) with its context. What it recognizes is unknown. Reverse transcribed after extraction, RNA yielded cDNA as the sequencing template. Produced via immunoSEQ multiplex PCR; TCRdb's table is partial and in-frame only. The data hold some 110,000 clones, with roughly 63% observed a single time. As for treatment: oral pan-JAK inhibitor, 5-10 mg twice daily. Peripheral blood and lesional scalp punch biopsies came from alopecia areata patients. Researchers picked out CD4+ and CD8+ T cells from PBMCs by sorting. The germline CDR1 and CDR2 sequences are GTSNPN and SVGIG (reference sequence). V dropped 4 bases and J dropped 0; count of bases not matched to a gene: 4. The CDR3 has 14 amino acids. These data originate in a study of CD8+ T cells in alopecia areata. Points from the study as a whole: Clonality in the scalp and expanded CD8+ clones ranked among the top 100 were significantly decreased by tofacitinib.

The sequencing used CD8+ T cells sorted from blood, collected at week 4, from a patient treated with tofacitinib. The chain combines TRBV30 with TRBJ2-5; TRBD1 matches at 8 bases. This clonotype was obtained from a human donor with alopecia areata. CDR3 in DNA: TGTGCCTGGACCTCGGACAGGGACCAAGAGACCCAGTACTTC. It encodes CAWTSDRDQETQYF.